Listed here are 5 T cell receptor beta chains from one sample, sequenced in a study of CD8+CD57+ T cells in acquired aplastic anemia. Profiling of TCR beta VDJ combinations and CDR3 sequences used genomic DNA as template. A single record per CDR3 protein comes from TCRdb applying MiXCR to the reads. The sample has roughly 50,000 distinct CDR3 sequences, about 78% seen once. The sample comprised sorted CD4+, CD8+, or CD8+CD57+ T cells (not recorded which) from PBMCs. These TCRs come from a human donor in good health, serving as a control.

This clonotype came up a few times. The genes are TRBV19 and TRBJ2-7; D possibly corresponds to TRBD1 (5 bases). V was trimmed by 5 bases and J by 5 bases, leaving 10 bases between them. The CDR3 runs 12 residues. Germline CDR1 reads LNHDA; CDR2 reads SQIVND (reference sequence). CDR3 coding DNA: TGTGCCAGTAGTTTTAGGGGCGACGAGCAGTACTTC. The encoded protein is CASSFRGDEQYF.

The genes are TRBV7-9 and TRBJ1-1; a weak D match, TRBD1 (5 bases). Trimming shortened V by 2 bases and J by 1 base, and 11 bases separated the two germline ends. This CDR3 region has 15 residues. Germline-derived CDR1 and CDR2 are SEHNR and FQNEAQ (reference sequence). As DNA, the CDR3 is TGTGCCAGCAGCTTACCGGGACTCACGAACACTGAAGCTTTCTTT. It codes for CASSLPGLTNTEAFF.

As regards this clonotype: One junction end does not reproduce the germline sequence, and a read error may be involved. This rearrangement joins TRBV25-1 to TRBJ2-5; 12 bases are shared with TRBD2. Germline V gene data show CDR1 as MGHDK and CDR2 as SYGVNS. The CDR3 runs 13 residues. Here the CDR3 reads CAIGGLAGETQYF. The DNA of the CDR3 is TGTGCCATCGGGGGACTAGCGGGCGAGACTCAGTACTTC.

The gene calls are TRBV19 and TRBJ2-1; TRBD2 agrees at 8 bases. CDR3 length: 15 amino acids. With 1 base clipped from V and 7 bases from J, the junction kept 6 bases outside the gene matches. The V gene's germline CDR1 is LNHDA and CDR2 SQIVND (reference sequence). CDR3 bases: TGTGCCAGTAGTATAGGTAGCGGGGTATTGAATGAGCAGTTCTTC. This sequence encodes CASSIGSGVLNEQFF.

On this clonotype: Relative to the germline gene, one junction end is altered; a read error may explain this. This chain's CDR3 is CACSPGGYNEQFF. CDR3 nucleotide sequence: TGTGCCTGCAGCCCCGGGGGGTACAATGAGCAGTTCTTC. The V gene is TRBV7-9, the J gene TRBJ2-1, with 7 bases lining up with TRBD2. Germline values: CDR1 SEHNR, CDR2 FQNEAQ (reference sequence). CDR3 length: 13 residues.